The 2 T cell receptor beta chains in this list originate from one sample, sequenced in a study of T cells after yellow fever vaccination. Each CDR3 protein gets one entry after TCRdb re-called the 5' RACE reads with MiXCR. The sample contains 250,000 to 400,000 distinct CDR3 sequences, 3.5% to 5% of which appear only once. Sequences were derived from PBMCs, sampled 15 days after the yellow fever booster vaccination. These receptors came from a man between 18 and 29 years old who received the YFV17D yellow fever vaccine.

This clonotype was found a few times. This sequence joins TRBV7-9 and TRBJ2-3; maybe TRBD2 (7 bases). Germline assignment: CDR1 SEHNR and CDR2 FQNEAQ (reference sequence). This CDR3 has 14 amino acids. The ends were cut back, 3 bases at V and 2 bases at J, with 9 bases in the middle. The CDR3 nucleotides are TGTGCCAGCAGCTTCGCGGGGGCCACAGATACGCAGTATTTT. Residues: CASSFAGATDTQYF.

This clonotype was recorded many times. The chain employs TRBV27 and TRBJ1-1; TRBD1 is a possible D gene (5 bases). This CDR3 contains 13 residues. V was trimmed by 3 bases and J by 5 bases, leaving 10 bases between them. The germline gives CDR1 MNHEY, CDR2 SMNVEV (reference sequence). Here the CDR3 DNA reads TGTGCCAGCAGTTTCAACAGGAGGACTGAAGCTTTCTTT. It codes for CASSFNRRTEAFF.